The entry below describes one TCR beta chain. Its antigen is unknown. No base qualities exist here, and no much larger clone lies one base off it. This sample is drawn from a study of cytomegalovirus exposure and HLA in healthy donors (dated 2017 in TCRdb). In terms of the full investigation: In an earlier analysis of 550 to 750 of the donors, less than 350 Gb of sequence data and 120 million or so unique TCR beta sequences from 150 million to 200 million T cells were reported. The number of typed donors differed by locus: roughly 629-640 for A, B, C, DRB1 and DQB1; approximately 530 for DQA1; 606 for DPA1; and around 450 for DPB1. Every discovery cohort repertoire had been produced on one sequencing platform. Among about 400 genotyped donors of the cohort, an average of approximately 240,000 unique TCR beta nucleotide sequences was sequenced per donor, of which about 19% were non-productive. The study aimed to test whether signatures of past pathogen exposure could be identified by cataloging public T cell receptors. Class I and class II HLA loci were covered by the typing at four-digit resolution. Rather than using new phenotypic data, the later analysis identified candidate immune exposures from TCR beta sequences and from how often those sequences occurred across donors. A later analysis re-analyzed previously published TCR beta repertoires from 666 donors and added high-resolution HLA genotyping to study TCR occurrence patterns. An earlier analysis of 500 to 650 of the donors applied high-throughput TCR beta sequencing to assess whether each TCR beta V gene segment acted as functional or pseudogenic. Roughly 310 gigabases of sequencing data and 70 million to 100 million unique TCR sequences were included in an early release covering roughly 700 HLA-typed donors. Besides the first cohort of 550 to 750 subjects, a separate validation cohort made up of about 120 different subjects was used. Genome-wide SNP genotypes for about 60% of the roughly 670 donors were used in a later genetic analysis, which treated that subset as a discovery cohort. Four or five DR-DQ haplotypes were treated as single units for association and clustering because of strong linkage in the cohort. Donor age, sex, ethnicity and CMV serostatus were compiled together with the repertoire data. To predict cytomegalovirus infection status, the study combined high-throughput TCR immunosequencing, statistical association of individual TCRs with disease status, and machine learning. The genetic ancestry cluster associated with self-reported Caucasian donors included 81% of the roughly 380 genotyped donors. The study used immunosequencing to profile the T cell repertoires of more than 650 subjects and linked those repertoires to cytomegalovirus serostatus.

General study outcomes and caveats: The classifier was reported to diagnose cytomegalovirus status with high specificity and sensitivity in both the original cohort and the validation cohort. The study listed 150 to 200 TCR beta chains as associated with cytomegalovirus. Specific HLA alleles were associated with 16,951 TCR beta sequences at a false discovery rate of 0.05 in a later analysis. A group of highly shared sequence variants was considered likely to be a technical artifact of the sequencing pipeline. Immune exposure information for the cohort was limited to CMV serostatus. In vitro tests confirmed that three of the cytomegalovirus-associated TCR beta chains recognize cytomegalovirus antigens. In a later analysis, several top co-occurrence clusters were reported to appear linked to parvovirus B19, influenza, CMV and Epstein-Barr virus. The authors suggested that the approach could potentially be extended to other disease states and immunological phenotypes. In a later analysis, HLA-associated TCR beta chains showed more clonal expansion and lower generation probabilities than non-associated chains that were equally common. A later analysis found that TCR association rates varied across HLA loci, with DRB1 alleles showing the most associated TCRs and HLA-C alleles the fewest. Most TCR sequences were observed very rarely across donors, whereas some public TCRs were present in many individuals. Sequencing depth was assumed to be roughly uniform across donors in the presence/absence analyses, though that assumption may not hold. An association between a missense DCLRE1C variant and V-gene and J-gene trimming of TCR beta chains was found in a later genetic analysis and replicated in an independent cohort. In an earlier analysis of approximately 600 of the donors, most TCR beta V segments were observed in productive rearrangements about 90% or about 30% of the time, broadly matching IMGT annotations. A further reported finding was that TCR beta sequences accurately predicted the HLA-A and HLA-B alleles for most subjects in the first cohort. Strong co-occurrence of HLA alleles, especially DR and DQ, made assigning TCR associations to individual alleles difficult. Linkage disequilibrium might explain the correlated functional status among segregating V segments, but an unknown experimental factor could not be excluded. HLA typing was unavailable for some donors at each locus, so association tests used only the typed subset. In this cohort, only TCR beta chains were sequenced, and detectable features were limited by the absence of alpha or paired-chain data. Because counts were too low, roughly 18 rarely observed V segments, including chromosome 9 orphons, were left out of the earlier analysis of 587 of the donors. In a later genetic analysis, fewer N-insertions in productive TCRs were reported among donors in an Asian-associated ancestry cluster than the roughly 700-donor mean. Most CMV-associated TCR beta chains appeared to be HLA-restricted in a later analysis, and the HLA associations seemed to be driven largely by CMV exposure.

The cohort consisted of approximately 670 healthy bone marrow donors. All cohort members were sampled while nominally healthy, although unrecorded immune exposures were likely present. The donor tested CMV seropositive, placing the donor among the roughly 270 seropositive members of the cohort. A peripheral blood sample was collected from each donor, and TCR beta sequencing was performed on peripheral blood mononuclear cells. Genomic DNA was extracted from the blood cell samples with the Qiagen DNeasy Blood Extraction Kit. The library was produced with the immunoSEQ multiplex PCR assay. A mixture of 60 forward primers for TCR Vbeta segments and 13 reverse primers for TCR Jbeta segments was used in the multiplex PCR. A multiplex PCR assay on genomic DNA amplified the CDR3 region of rearranged TCR beta genes. The amplified TCR beta libraries were sequenced on the Illumina HiSeq System as 87-base-pair reads. Processing in the source paper ran as follows. Across the 666 repertoires, a later analysis counted tens of millions of unique TCR beta chains, around 10 million of which were shared by at least two donors. Raw reads were error-corrected and collapsed into unique sequences by a nearest-neighbor algorithm in which closely related sequences were merged to remove PCR and sequencing errors. CDR3 sequences were aligned to IMGT reference sequences to assign V, D and J gene segments. Each retained sequence needed at least a six-nucleotide match to both a V gene segment and a J gene segment. Rearrangements were called productive when the CDR3 lacked stop codons and stayed in frame with V and J; all others were non-productive. Following IMGT convention, CDR3 was defined as the stretch from the second conserved V-encoded cysteine to the conserved J-encoded phenylalanine. The earlier analysis of 587 of the donors excluded any sequence lacking an unambiguous match to a single V gene segment. An earlier analysis of several hundred of the donors called V segments functional above 56.7% productive rearrangements and segregating when the between-donor standard deviation exceeded 5%. A statistical classification framework was developed to diagnose cytomegalovirus status using the catalog of TCR beta chain sequences. In a later analysis, V and J genes were assigned by comparing TCR nucleotide sequences against IMGT/GENE-DB human TR gene sequences. A later analysis assigned CDR3 sequences and most-parsimonious VDJ recombination scenarios with the TCRdist pipeline. A later analysis defined each TCR beta chain by its CDR3 amino acid sequence plus V-gene family, and excluded reads lacking a unique V-gene family. In a later analysis, around 650 highly shared, low-generation-probability nucleotide sequences were removed to address suspected cross-contamination and a sequencing artifact. In a later analysis, a clonal expansion index for each public chain was calculated from normalized within-repertoire ranks of inferred template counts. A later analysis computed generation probabilities with a VDJ recombination model fitted to out-of-frame rearrangements, and checked the results against IGoR. In a later analysis, TCR-TCR, TCR-HLA and TCR-CMV co-occurrence was scored with hypergeometric tests, and a repertoire-size bias correction was applied to TCR pairs. False discovery rates were estimated in a later analysis by permuting HLA or CMV assignments 20 times. In a later analysis, co-occurring TCRs were grouped using DBSCAN, and TCRdist sequence similarity was added for clustering within HLA-allele-positive subsets. Repertoires with fewer than 30,000 or more than 120,000 public chains, plus five repertoires with anomalous nucleotide sharing, were excluded from co-occurrence clustering. In TCRdb, the immuneACCESS table is reduced to in-frame sequences with V and J assigned. These tables do not hold every clone; where another copy was compared, an unresolved V gene accounts for under half, and the others remain unexplained. Clone size and V and J calls were adopted from that table, with D and trimming inferred from the DNA. The sample has 90,000 to 120,000 clones on record, approximately 79% of them singletons. 12% to 15% of the sample rests with the top ten.

Material for sequencing was PBMCs. The TCR originated in a woman between 40 and 50 years old in good health and CMV-seropositive.

CDR3 protein: CASSQEHSNQPQHF. The DNA sequence is as follows: TGCGCCAGCAGCCAAGAACATAGCAATCAGCCCCAGCATTTT. The V and J genes are TRBV4-3 and TRBJ1-5, with the identity of the D gene unclear. V and J are truncated by 0 bases and 0 bases respectively, leaving an intervening sequence of 3 bases. CDR1 and CDR2 are read off the germline V gene as LGHNA and YSLEER. From the cysteine through the phenylalanine, the CDR3 covers 14 amino acids. Only CDR3 DNA remains: 42 bases, in frame from the first base.